Each of the 17 T cell receptor beta chains below was sequenced from the same sample in a study of monozygotic twins with cystic fibrosis (dated by TCRdb to the early 2020s). The library was produced with the immunoSEQ multiplex PCR assay. Imported from immuneACCESS, the table was reduced by TCRdb to in-frame sequences with V and J called. These copies leave out some clones; in studies compared against another copy, an unresolved V gene accounts for under half, and the cause of the remainder is not known. The sample table lists tens of thousands of clones, 84% of them with a count of one. Around 1.7% of the sample comes from the top ten. The material sequenced was blood. The receptors originated from a girl aged 2 to 9 with cystic fibrosis.

V usage is TRBV30 and J usage is TRBJ2-7; 11 positions agree with TRBD2. Germline CDR1 GTSNPN, CDR2 SVGIG (reference sequence). The V segment lost 3 bases and the J segment 3 bases; nucleotides outside the gene matches: 4. This CDR3 has 14 amino acids. CDR3 nucleotide sequence: TGTGCCTGGAGGCGGGGGACTAGCGGCTACGAGCAGTACTTC. Translated: CAWRRGTSGYEQYF.

The rearrangement joins TRBV7-9 to TRBJ1-3; D ambiguous. V was trimmed by 1 base and J by 4 bases, leaving 2 bases between them. This CDR3 is 12 amino acids long. From germline, CDR1 is SEHNR and CDR2 FQNEAQ (reference sequence). The CDR3 loop is CASSLEGNTIYF. The CDR3 DNA reads as TGTGCCAGCAGCTTAGAGGGAAACACCATATATTTT.

The rearrangement uses TRBV4-1 and TRBJ1-1; 12 nucleotides match TRBD1. CDR3 length: 15 residues. Looked up from germline, CDR1 is MGHRA and CDR2 is YSYEKL. Trimming at V came to 4 bases and at J to 5 bases, leaving 5 bases not matched to a gene. The chain's CDR3 is CASSPPGQGATEAFF. Written as DNA, the CDR3 is TGCGCCAGCAGCCCCCCGGGACAGGGGGCGACTGAAGCTTTCTTT.

The chain combines TRBV5-6 with TRBJ2-3; TRBD2 matches 10 bases. The CDR3 is 15 residues long. The J segment lost 4 bases and the V segment lost 5 bases, leaving 7 bases of the junction unmatched. CDR1 and CDR2 (germline): SGHDT, YYEEEE. Here the CDR3 reads CASRRAGGLADTQYF. In DNA, the CDR3 is TGTGCCAGCAGACGAGCGGGGGGGCTGGCAGATACGCAGTATTTT.

The genes are TRBV6-1 and TRBJ1-1, with unresolved D. V was clipped by 3 bases and J by 6 bases, with 17 bases between them. Germline V gene data show CDR1 as MNHNS and CDR2 as SASEGT. CDR3 length: 15 amino acids. The CDR3 is CASSDWTSSYSEAFF. CDR3 bases: TGTGCCAGCAGTGATTGGACTTCCTCTTATTCTGAAGCTTTCTTT.

This sequence joins TRBV6-1 and TRBJ1-2, with D perhaps TRBD1 (5 bases). This CDR3 comprises 13 residues. Deletions cut 3 bases from V and 4 bases from J, with 9 bases between. Germline V gene lookup returns CDR1 MNHNS and CDR2 SASEGT. CDR3 nucleotides: TGTGCCAGCAGTGAGGGGGACGGCTATGGCTACACCTTC. It is translated as CASSEGDGYGYTF.

This chain joins TRBV19 and TRBJ1-1; D unresolved. The CDR3 is 12 residues long. The germline V gene encodes CDR1 LNHDA and CDR2 SQIVND (reference sequence). The ends were cut back, 7 bases at V and 3 bases at J, with 9 bases in the middle. The chain's CDR3 is CASTWGYTEAFF. The CDR3 DNA is TGTGCCAGTACTTGGGGTTACACTGAAGCTTTCTTT.

J is TRBJ2-7 and V is TRBV5-1; 9 nucleotides match TRBD1. Looked up from germline, CDR1 is SGHRS and CDR2 is YFSETQ. CDR3 length: 15 residues. Trimming took 0 bases from V and 2 from J; bases not matched to a gene: 3. The CDR3 region is CASSLEGQGPYEQYF. The DNA for the CDR3 is TGCGCCAGCAGCTTGGAGGGACAGGGCCCCTACGAGCAGTACTTC.

The chain joins TRBV7-2 to TRBJ1-1; 11 bases line up with TRBD1. This CDR3 spans 15 amino acids. V shed 7 bases, J shed 4 bases, and the junction held 8 bases outside the gene matches. CDR1 and CDR2 (germline): SGHTA, FQGNSA. The CDR3 is CASNPTGTGGTEAFF. The CDR3, as DNA: TGTGCCAGCAACCCAACGGGGACAGGGGGCACTGAAGCTTTCTTT.

A single count supports this clone. V and J are TRBV9 and TRBJ2-1, with 13 bases that match TRBD2. The germline V gene encodes CDR1 SGDLS and CDR2 YYNGEE. V dropped 0 bases and J dropped 6; count of bases not matched to a gene: 0. This CDR3 is 15 amino acids long. CDR3 residues: CASSVGTSGGNEQFF. The CDR3 nucleotides read TGTGCCAGCAGCGTAGGGACTAGCGGGGGCAATGAGCAGTTCTTC.

The rearrangement joins TRBV7-2 to TRBJ1-1, with D maybe TRBD1 (5 bases). Germline V CDR1 and CDR2: SGHTA, FQGNSA. The length of the CDR3 is 15 residues. Trimming took 4 bases from V and 5 from J, leaving 17 bases between them. The CDR3, as DNA: TGTGCCAGCAGCTCTTGGGGTCAGGGTCGTACTGAAGCTTTCTTT. Protein sequence: CASSSWGQGRTEAFF.

The V and J genes are TRBV6-6 and TRBJ2-7; D gene uncertain. This CDR3 contains 11 residues. The ends were cut back, 5 bases at V and 3 bases at J, with 5 bases in the middle. CDR1 and CDR2 (germline): MNHNY, SVGAGI (reference sequence). CDR3 sequence reads: CASSNYYEQYF. CDR3 bases: TGTGCCAGCAGTAATTACTACGAGCAGTACTTC.

The gene calls are TRBV5-1 and TRBJ2-3; 9 bases line up with TRBD1. The junction had 6 bases not matched to a gene; V was cut back by 0 bases and J by 4 bases. CDR1 is SGHRS, CDR2 YFSETQ, per germline. The CDR3 length is 16 residues. This CDR3 is CASSLADRGWADTQYF. Here the CDR3 DNA reads TGCGCCAGCAGCTTGGCTGACAGGGGGTGGGCAGATACGCAGTATTTT.

The gene calls are TRBV5-1 and TRBJ2-1, with a possible D match to TRBD2 (6 bases). The CDR3 contains 16 residues. Germline lookup yields CDR1 SGHRS and CDR2 YFSETQ. Deletions cut 4 bases from V and 0 bases from J, with 14 bases between. The CDR3 reads CASSLALANSYNEQFF. CDR3 coding DNA: TGCGCCAGCAGCCTGGCGCTAGCGAACTCCTACAATGAGCAGTTCTTC. The variable domain in full, completed from reference TRBV5-1 and TRBJ2-1, reads KAGVTQTPRYLIKTRGQQVTLSCSPISGHRSVSWYQQTPGQGLQFLFEYFSETQRNKGNFPGRFSGRQFSNSRSEMNVSTLELGDSALYLCASSLALANSYNEQFFGPGTRLTVL.

This sequence joins TRBV11-2 and TRBJ1-1, with TRBD1 identical over 9 bases. This CDR3 region has 13 residues. V was pared by 5 bases and J by 11 bases, with 9 bases of the junction left unmatched. Germline values: CDR1 SGHAT, CDR2 FQNNGV. This CDR3 reads CASSSWTGDYAFF. Written as DNA, the CDR3 is TGTGCCAGCAGCAGCTGGACAGGGGATTATGCTTTCTTT.

The table lists this clone with a few counts. The chain recombines TRBV6-4 with TRBJ1-6; D is uncertain. The CDR3 is made up of 16 amino acids. Germline V gives CDR1 MRHNA, CDR2 SNTAGT. Trimming pared 7 bases from V and 9 bases from J, leaving 22 bases between. In DNA form, the CDR3 reads TGTGCCAGCATGTCTGCGGATGCCCGAGGGAGTTCACCCCTCCACTTT. Its protein product is CASMSADARGSSPLHF.

The chain recombines TRBV7-2 with TRBJ2-5, with D maybe TRBD1 (5 bases). CDR3 length: 16 residues. Germline CDR1 reads SGHTA; CDR2 reads FQGNSA. The V end lost 2 bases, the J end lost 8 bases, and 21 bases lay between the germline ends. CDR3 in amino acids: CASSLSGDSRLGTQYF. The CDR3 coding sequence is TGTGCCAGCAGCTTATCCGGAGACAGCCGACTCGGAACCCAGTACTTC. The full variable domain, with the rest looked up from reference TRBV7-2 and TRBJ2-5, is GAGVSQSPSNKVTEKGKDVELRCDPISGHTALYWYRQSLGQGLEFLIYFQGNSAPDKSGLPSDRFSAERTGGSVSTLTIQRTQQEDSAVYLCASSLSGDSRLGTQYFGPGTRLLVL.